The present T cell receptor beta chain was sequenced within a study of cytomegalovirus exposure and HLA in healthy donors (dated by TCRdb to between 2016 and 2019). As for the study more broadly: An earlier analysis of approximately 640 of the donors reported about 250 Gb of sequence data and 117 million unique TCR beta sequences from approximately 180 million T cells. Class I and class II HLA loci were covered by the typing at four-digit resolution. In a later analysis, previously published TCR beta repertoires from 600 to 850 donors were re-analyzed and high-resolution HLA genotyping was added so that TCR occurrence patterns could be studied. Donor age, sex, ethnicity and CMV serostatus were compiled alongside the repertoire data. Typing coverage varied by locus: about 629-630 donors for A, B, C, DRB1 and DQB1; roughly 560 for DQA1; around 610 for DPA1; roughly 450 for DPB1. Because of strong linkage in the cohort, a handful of DR-DQ haplotypes were treated as single units for association and clustering. An earlier analysis of fewer than 750 of the donors used high-throughput TCR beta sequencing to judge whether each TCR beta V gene segment behaved as functional or pseudogenic. An early release covering around 630 HLA-typed donors comprised about 320 gigabases of sequencing data and around 80 million unique TCR sequences. In addition to the first cohort of 666 subjects, a separate validation cohort of 120 different subjects was used. The study used immunosequencing to profile the T cell repertoires of around 600 subjects and linked those repertoires to cytomegalovirus serostatus. Across about 370 genotyped donors of the cohort, an average of about 240,000 unique TCR beta nucleotide sequences per donor were sequenced, and roughly 18% of those sequences were non-productive. To predict cytomegalovirus infection status, the study combined high-throughput TCR immunosequencing, statistical association of individual TCRs with disease status, and machine learning. The study was designed to test whether signatures of past pathogen exposure could be identified by cataloging public T cell receptors. Of the 300 to 450 genotyped donors, 81% were placed in the genetic ancestry cluster associated with self-reported Caucasian donors. In the later analysis, no new phenotypic data were used to find candidate immune exposures; instead, reliance was placed on TCR beta sequences and their occurrence across donors. All discovery cohort repertoires had been generated on a single sequencing platform. In a later genetic analysis, genome-wide SNP genotypes for 398 of the 666 donors were used, and that subset was treated as a discovery cohort.

Library preparation was by the immunoSEQ multiplex PCR assay. For the multiplex PCR, a mixture combining 60 forward primers for TCR Vbeta segments and 13 reverse primers for TCR Jbeta segments was used. Amplification of the CDR3 region of rearranged TCR beta genes was performed with a multiplex PCR assay on genomic DNA. The amplified TCR beta libraries were sequenced on the Illumina HiSeq System as 87-base-pair reads. The study's processing was this. A later analysis counted tens of millions of unique TCR beta chains across the 550 to 700 repertoires, and 9 million to 14 million of these chains were shared by at least two donors. A nearest-neighbor algorithm error-corrected the raw reads and collapsed the reads into unique sequences, merging closely related sequences to remove PCR and sequencing errors. CDR3 sequences were aligned to IMGT reference sequences to assign V, D and J gene segments. For a sequence to be retained, at least a six-nucleotide match to both a V gene segment and a J gene segment was required. A rearrangement counted as productive if the CDR3 had no stop codons and remained in frame with V and J, and every other rearrangement counted as non-productive. Following IMGT convention, CDR3 was defined as the stretch from the second conserved V-encoded cysteine to the conserved J-encoded phenylalanine. The earlier analysis of about 500 of the donors excluded sequences that lacked an unambiguous match to a single V gene segment. In an earlier analysis of several hundred of the donors, V segments were called functional above 56.7% productive rearrangements and were called segregating when the between-donor standard deviation exceeded 5%. A statistical classification framework was built for diagnosing cytomegalovirus status from the catalog of TCR beta chain sequences. V and J gene assignment, in a later analysis, came from comparing TCR nucleotide sequences with IMGT/GENE-DB human TR gene sequences. Using the TCRdist pipeline, a later analysis assigned CDR3 sequences along with most-parsimonious VDJ recombination scenarios. In a later analysis, every TCR beta chain was defined by the combination of its CDR3 amino acid sequence and its V-gene family, and reads without a unique V-gene family were dropped. A later analysis removed 550 to 650 highly shared, low-generation-probability nucleotide sequences to deal with suspected cross-contamination and a sequencing artifact. For each public chain, a later analysis derived a clonal expansion index from normalized ranks of inferred template counts within each repertoire. A later analysis computed generation probabilities with a VDJ recombination model fitted to out-of-frame rearrangements, and checked the results against IGoR. Hypergeometric tests were used in a later analysis to score TCR-TCR, TCR-HLA and TCR-CMV co-occurrence, with a repertoire-size bias correction applied to the TCR pairs. In a later analysis, false discovery rates were estimated by permuting HLA or CMV assignments 20 times. A later analysis grouped co-occurring TCRs with DBSCAN, adding TCRdist sequence similarity when clustering within HLA-allele-positive subsets. For co-occurrence clustering, repertoires with fewer than 30,000 or more than 120,000 public chains were excluded, along with roughly 5 repertoires with anomalous nucleotide sharing. The table was pulled from immuneACCESS by TCRdb, which kept in-frame rearrangements only. Such tables lose some clones; where checked, under half of the loss comes from unresolved V genes, and the rest has no known cause. V and J calls and clone size follow that table, whereas D and trimming were derived from the DNA. Present in this sample are some 190,000 clones, 77% of which were seen just once. Of the sample, 2.1% is held by the ten largest clones.

In total, just over 650 healthy bone marrow donors made up the cohort. Cohort members were all nominally healthy when sampled, although unrecorded immune exposures were likely present. The donor tested CMV seropositive and was one of the 289 seropositive cohort members. Each donor provided a peripheral blood sample, and peripheral blood mononuclear cells were used for TCR beta sequencing. The Qiagen DNeasy Blood Extraction Kit was used to extract genomic DNA from the blood cell samples. V loses 8 bases, J loses 5 bases, and the germline ends lie 14 bases apart. The CDR3 contains 13 residues, cysteine and phenylalanine counted. Just CDR3 DNA is preserved here, 39 bases in frame from base 1. CDR1 and CDR2 are read off the germline V gene as SGHRS and YFSETQ. Study-wide conclusions, independent of this receptor: Specific HLA alleles were associated with 18,000 or so TCR beta sequences at a false discovery rate of 0.05 in a later analysis. According to a later analysis, TCR association rates differed among HLA loci, with DRB1 alleles showing the most associated TCRs and HLA-C alleles showing the fewest. In a later analysis, most CMV-associated TCR beta chains were found to appear HLA-restricted, with HLA associations seemingly driven largely by CMV exposure. Cytomegalovirus status was reported to be diagnosed by the classifier with high specificity and sensitivity in both the original and validation cohorts. In a later analysis, HLA-associated TCR beta chains were found to be more clonally expanded and to have lower generation probabilities than equally common non-associated chains. A later analysis reported that several top co-occurrence clusters appeared linked to parvovirus B19, influenza, CMV and Epstein-Barr virus. CMV serostatus was the only immune exposure information available for the cohort. Broadly in line with IMGT annotations, most TCR beta V segments showed up in productive rearrangements about 87% or about 30% of the time in an earlier analysis of around 550 of the donors. The study gave a list of about 150 TCR beta chains associated with cytomegalovirus. In vitro tests confirmed that a few of the cytomegalovirus-associated TCR beta chains recognize cytomegalovirus antigens. Assigning TCR associations to individual alleles was difficult when HLA alleles, especially DR and DQ, strongly co-occurred. Because the 87-base-pair reads could not distinguish some IMGT-functional V segments, including TRBV6-2 and TRBV6-3, those segments were excluded. While some public TCRs were present in many individuals, most TCR sequences turned up only very rarely across donors. An association between a missense DCLRE1C variant and V-gene and J-gene trimming of TCR beta chains was found in a later genetic analysis and replicated in an independent cohort. A further reported finding was that TCR beta sequences accurately predicted the HLA-A and HLA-B alleles for most subjects in the first cohort. The authors suggested that the approach could potentially be extended to other disease states and immunological phenotypes. Presence/absence analyses assumed roughly uniform sequencing depth across donors, an assumption that may not hold. Because HLA typing was unavailable for some donors at each locus, only the typed subset was used in association tests. This cohort had only TCR beta chains sequenced, and the lack of alpha or paired-chain data limited which features could be detected. The sequencing pipeline was judged likely to have produced a cluster of highly shared sequence variants as a technical artifact. In a later genetic analysis, fewer N-insertions in productive TCRs were reported among donors in an Asian-associated ancestry cluster than the roughly 700-donor mean. Because counts were too low, about 15 rarely observed V segments, including chromosome 9 orphons, were left out of the earlier analysis of approximately 580 of the donors. Correlated functional status among segregating V segments might reflect linkage disequilibrium, but an unknown experimental factor could not be ruled out.

Points on this clone: Its antigen is unknown. The record has no base qualities; no much larger clone is one base away.

The sequence is built from TRBV5-1 and TRBJ2-4; the D gene is possibly TRBD1, with 6 bases matching. Sequencing was performed on PBMCs. The TCR sequence derives from a woman aged 30 to 39 in good health and CMV-seropositive. The nucleotides are TGCGCCAGTGCTTCGGACAGACAAAACATTCAGTACTTC. This encodes CASASDRQNIQYF.